Shown below are 29 T cell receptor beta chains from a single sample sequenced in a study of Ad26.COV2.S vaccination and SARS-CoV-2 variants. Profiling relied on immunoSEQ multiplex PCR, and the TCRdb table lists in-frame clones only, not all of them. The sample includes fewer than 500,000 clones, about nine tenths of them seen just once. This sample's treatment: approximately 18 received Ad26.COV2.S at low or high dose, single or two shots; about 5 received placebo; per-sample allocation not given. Samples were taken on day 63 after the first vaccine or placebo injection. This specimen consisted of peripheral blood, obtained in a trial of Ad26.COV2.S vaccine versus placebo. The source is a person aged 18-60 years who received the Ad26.COV2.S COVID-19 vaccine or a placebo.

The V and J genes are TRBV19 and TRBJ2-3; D gene uncertain. The germline CDR1 and CDR2 sequences are LNHDA and SQIVND (reference sequence). V was cut by 3 bases and J by 0 bases, with 7 bases left in between. The CDR3 is 14 residues long. The DNA for the CDR3 is TGTGCCAGTAGTATGGGTATGAGCACAGATACGCAGTATTTT. This encodes CASSMGMSTDTQYF.

The chain joins TRBV3-1 (or the pseudogene TRBV3-2) to TRBJ2-3; D is ambiguous. There are 15 residues in the CDR3. V was pared by 1 base and J by 5 bases, with 13 bases between. The germline CDR1 and CDR2 sequences are LGHDT and YNNKEL (reference sequence). As DNA, the CDR3 is TGTGCCAGCAGCCAAGGGGCGTCGATCCTAGATACGCAGTATTTT. This sequence encodes CASSQGASILDTQYF.

This chain connects TRBV6-6 to TRBJ2-4, with D tentatively TRBD1 (6 bases). Germline CDR1 and CDR2: MNHNY and SVGAGI (reference sequence). V lost 2 bases and J 1 base, leaving 6 bases between the germline ends. This CDR3 region has 14 residues. The CDR3 loop reads CASSYQGAKNIQYF. CDR3 coding DNA: TGTGCCAGCAGTTACCAGGGGGCCAAAAACATTCAGTACTTC.

J is TRBJ1-2 and V is TRBV4-3; TRBD1 might be the D (5 bases). Trimming cost V 1 base and J 2 bases, with 8 bases left between them. This CDR3 is built from 14 residues. CDR1 is LGHNA, CDR2 YSLEER, per germline. The CDR3 here is CASSQARANYGYTF. The DNA of the CDR3 is TGCGCCAGCAGCCAAGCCAGGGCGAACTATGGCTACACCTTC.

This chain uses TRBV28 with TRBJ2-7; D is uncertain. The CDR3 runs to 14 residues. V was trimmed by 5 bases and J by 3 bases, leaving 14 bases between them. Germline V gene data show CDR1 as MDHEN and CDR2 as SYDVKM. The CDR3 DNA is TGTGCCAGCAGTCCTCGAGCCCTTAGCTACGAGCAGTACTTC. This sequence encodes CASSPRALSYEQYF.

This chain uses TRBV5-6 with TRBJ2-7; 14 bases are a match to TRBD2. The CDR3 runs 17 residues. The junction had 9 bases not matched to a gene; V was cut back by 3 bases and J by 4 bases. The germline CDR1 and CDR2 sequences are SGHDT and YYEEEE. This CDR3 is CASSSGLAGGLIYEQYF. The CDR3, as DNA: TGTGCCAGCAGCTCCGGACTAGCGGGAGGACTGATTTACGAGCAGTACTTC.

The genes are TRBV11-3 and TRBJ2-1; 8 bases fit TRBD1. V lost 8 bases, J lost 9 bases, and 12 bases stayed unmatched. The germline gives CDR1 SGHNT, CDR2 YENEEA. The length of the CDR3 is 14 residues. CDR3 region: CASEGQGGTSEQFF. The CDR3 DNA reads TGTGCCAGCGAAGGACAGGGCGGTACTAGTGAGCAGTTCTTC.

This chain joins TRBV19 and TRBJ2-1, with D perhaps TRBD2 (5 bases). In germline, CDR1 is LNHDA, CDR2 SQIVND (reference sequence). V dropped 9 bases and J dropped 10 bases, with 19 bases sitting between them. CDR3 length: 13 residues. The CDR3 DNA reads as TGTGCCAGCGGAGGAGGACGCGACGGAGAGCAGTTCTTC. Its translation: CASGGGRDGEQFF. The full variable domain, in which reference TRBV19 and TRBJ2-1 provide the parts outside the CDR3, is DGGITQSPKYLFRKEGQNVTLSCEQNLNHDAMYWYRQDPGQGLRLIYYSQIVNDFQKGDIAEGYSVSREKKESFPLTVTSAQKNPTAFYLCASGGGRDGEQFFGPGTRLTVL.

This chain connects TRBV5-1 to TRBJ2-3, with a weak D call TRBD2 (6 bases). Looked up from germline, CDR1 is SGHRS and CDR2 is YFSETQ. The CDR3 length is 15 residues. The V end lost 4 bases, the J end lost 1 base, and 13 bases lay between the germline ends. CDR3: CASSLGTPGTDTQYF. The DNA for the CDR3 is TGCGCCAGCAGCCTCGGGACTCCGGGCACAGATACGCAGTATTTT. Variable domain in full (rest from reference TRBV5-1 and TRBJ2-3): KAGVTQTPRYLIKTRGQQVTLSCSPISGHRSVSWYQQTPGQGLQFLFEYFSETQRNKGNFPGRFSGRQFSNSRSEMNVSTLELGDSALYLCASSLGTPGTDTQYFGPGTRLTVL.

The rearrangement links TRBV6-6 to TRBJ2-7; D is unclear. The CDR3 has 11 residues. Germline V gene lookup returns CDR1 MNHNY and CDR2 SVGAGI (reference sequence). The V gene lost 4 bases and the J gene lost 3 bases, with 4 bases spanning the gap. The CDR3 loop reads CASSLLYEQYF. CDR3 DNA: TGTGCCAGCAGTTTGCTCTACGAGCAGTACTTC.

This rearrangement joins TRBV3-1 (or the pseudogene TRBV3-2) to TRBJ2-5, with D unresolved. This CDR3 comprises 17 residues. CDR1 is LGHDT and CDR2 is YNNKEL in the germline V gene (reference sequence). V lost 1 base and J 5 bases, leaving 20 bases between the germline ends. The CDR3 is CASSQVGSGFDGETQYF. CDR3 coding DNA: TGTGCCAGCAGCCAAGTCGGGTCCGGCTTCGATGGGGAGACCCAGTACTTC.

This chain links TRBV3-1 (or the pseudogene TRBV3-2) with TRBJ2-3; weak D call: TRBD1 (5 bases). CDR1 is LGHDT and CDR2 is YNNKEL in the germline V gene (reference sequence). Trimming stripped 4 bases from V and 2 bases from J, with 7 bases between. The CDR3 has 13 amino acids. This chain's CDR3 is CASSRGVTDTQYF. CDR3 DNA: TGTGCCAGCAGCCGGGGCGTCACAGATACGCAGTATTTT.

The chain uses TRBV5-4 and TRBJ1-6, with 7 nucleotides matching TRBD1. CDR3 size: 15 residues. Unmatched junction bases numbered 12, after V lost 4 bases and J lost 11 bases. The V gene's germline CDR1 is SGHNT and CDR2 YYREEE (reference sequence). The CDR3 here is CASSARDSPEPPLHF. In DNA, the CDR3 is TGTGCCAGCAGCGCCCGGGACAGCCCAGAGCCACCCCTCCACTTT.

The rearrangement links TRBV19 to TRBJ1-1; no clear D. This CDR3 is 15 amino acids long. Germline lookup yields CDR1 LNHDA and CDR2 SQIVND (reference sequence). The V gene lost 4 bases and the J gene lost 4 bases, with 16 bases spanning the gap. CDR3 nucleotide sequence: TGTGCCAGTAGTAGTTGGATCGGGCGGATCACTGAAGCTTTCTTT. It translates to CASSSWIGRITEAFF.

The rearrangement joins TRBV7-2 to TRBJ2-5; tentative D call: TRBD1 (5 bases). CDR1 is SGHTA and CDR2 is FQGNSA in the germline V gene. The ends were cut back, 2 bases at V and 5 bases at J, with 9 bases in the middle. This CDR3 has 13 residues. The CDR3 spells CASSLQGFETQYF. In nucleotides, the CDR3 is TGTGCCAGCAGCTTACAGGGCTTCGAGACCCAGTACTTC.

V and J are TRBV29-1 and TRBJ2-1, with 9 nucleotides matching TRBD1. The CDR3 consists of 14 residues. CDR1 and CDR2 from the germline V gene are SQVTM and ANQGSEA. V trimming: 4 bases; J trimming: 7 bases; junction bases outside the gene matches: 8. The CDR3: CSVVTDRGGNEQFF. The CDR3 DNA reads as TGCAGCGTTGTTACGGACAGGGGAGGGAATGAGCAGTTCTTC.

The rearrangement links TRBV19 to TRBJ2-6; D uncertain. This CDR3 contains 15 residues. V was cut by 2 bases and J by 0 bases, with 5 bases left in between. The germline CDR1 and CDR2 sequences are LNHDA and SQIVND (reference sequence). CDR3 residues: CASSISSSGANVLTF. CDR3 coding DNA: TGTGCCAGTAGTATATCTTCCTCTGGGGCCAACGTCCTGACTTTC.

J is TRBJ2-3 and V is TRBV7-8, with D perhaps TRBD1 or TRBD2 (5 bases each). This CDR3 region has 13 residues. V was cut by 1 base and J by 6 bases, with 8 bases left in between. The V gene's germline CDR1 is SGHVS and CDR2 FQNEAQ. The CDR3 DNA sequence: TGTGCCAGCAGCTTAGGGGGGACGGATACGCAGTATTTT. Residues: CASSLGGTDTQYF.

The rearrangement links TRBV5-5 to TRBJ1-6; 8 bases agree with TRBD1. CDR3 length equals 16 residues. Per germline, CDR1 SGHKS and CDR2 YYEKEE (reference sequence). V dropped 4 bases and J dropped 9; count of bases not matched to a gene: 12. CDR3 residues: CASSSLGQAGSSPLHF. DNA of the CDR3: TGTGCCAGCAGCAGCCTGGGACAGGCGGGGAGTTCACCCCTCCACTTT.

This clone has just one count. V gene TRBV6-5 combines with J gene TRBJ2-3, with a tentative D call TRBD1 (5 bases). The CDR3 is 14 amino acids. Trimming shortened V by 5 bases and J by 2 bases, and 11 bases separated the two germline ends. Germline-derived CDR1 and CDR2 are MNHEY and SVGAGI. This chain's CDR3 is CASSHRQTTDTQYF. The DNA of the CDR3 is TGTGCCAGCAGTCACCGACAGACCACAGATACGCAGTATTTT.

The V gene is TRBV6-5, the J gene TRBJ2-5, with D tentatively TRBD1 or TRBD2 (5 bases each). The CDR3 contains 13 residues. Germline assignment: CDR1 MNHEY and CDR2 SVGAGI. V gave up 2 bases and J gave up 5 bases, with 9 bases separating them. CDR3 coding DNA: TGTGCCAGCAGTTACGAGGGACGGGAGACCCAGTACTTC. Residues: CASSYEGRETQYF.

The chain couples TRBV4-1 to TRBJ2-7, with a weak D call TRBD2 (6 bases). The CDR3 covers 14 residues. The V end was cut by 3 bases, the J end by 2 bases, with 11 bases between. Germline CDR1 and CDR2: MGHRA and YSYEKL. The CDR3 sequence: CASSQAGPPYEQYF. CDR3 nucleotides: TGCGCCAGCAGCCAGGCGGGGCCACCCTACGAGCAGTACTTC.

The chain employs TRBV11-2 and TRBJ2-1; TRBD2 matches 13 bases. Germline V gene lookup returns CDR1 SGHAT and CDR2 FQNNGV. With 1 base clipped from V and 12 bases from J, the junction kept 9 bases outside the gene matches. The CDR3 loop spans 16 amino acids. CDR3 region: CASSLGRTSGRGGQFF. The DNA of the CDR3 is TGTGCCAGCAGCTTAGGGAGGACTAGCGGGAGAGGGGGGCAGTTCTTC. The whole variable domain, remainder taken from reference TRBV11-2 and TRBJ2-1, is EAGVAQSPRYKIIEKRQSVAFWCNPISGHATLYWYQQILGQGPKLLIQFQNNGVVDDSQLPKDRFSAERLKGVDSTLKIQPAKLEDSAVYLCASSLGRTSGRGGQFFGPGTRLTVL.

This clone was counted a single time. V gene TRBV5-8 combines with J gene TRBJ1-2; D is unclear. Germline CDR1 SGHTS, CDR2 YDEGEE. V lost 4 bases and J lost 4, with 26 bases in between. This CDR3 comprises 18 residues. CDR3 in amino acids: CASSPRGGRWSPVYGYTF. DNA for the CDR3: TGTGCCAGCAGCCCACGGGGAGGAAGATGGAGTCCGGTCTATGGCTACACCTTC.

The chain combines TRBV4-2 with TRBJ2-1; 8 bases agree with TRBD2. V lost 1 base, J lost 3 bases, and 14 bases stayed unmatched. The CDR3 is 19 amino acids. Germline CDR1 and CDR2: LGHNA and YNFKEQ. The CDR3 sequence is CASSQGHAFRLARYNEQFF. In DNA form, the CDR3 reads TGTGCCAGCAGCCAAGGGCACGCCTTTCGACTAGCGCGCTACAATGAGCAGTTCTTC.

This chain uses TRBV7-9 with TRBJ2-7; D call uncertain. The CDR3 length is 13 residues. Per germline, CDR1 SEHNR and CDR2 FQNEAQ (reference sequence). V lost 3 bases, J lost 5 bases, and 11 bases lay in between. The CDR3 sequence: CASSFRSYDEQYF. CDR3 nucleotide sequence: TGTGCCAGCAGCTTTAGAAGTTACGACGAGCAGTACTTC. Filled out from reference TRBV7-9 and TRBJ2-7, the complete variable domain reads DTGVSQNPRHKITKRGQNVTFRCDPISEHNRLYWYRQTLGQGPEFLTYFQNEAQLEKSRLLSDRFSAERPKGSFSTLEIQRTEQGDSAMYLCASSFRSYDEQYFGPGTRLTVT.

Note on this clone: Sequence at one end of the junction differs from germline and may be a read error. The chain recombines TRBV3-1 (or the pseudogene TRBV3-2) with TRBJ1-2; D call uncertain. The CDR3 is made up of 9 amino acids. CDR1 and CDR2 from the germline V gene are LGHDT and YNNKEL (reference sequence). This CDR3 is CASTSRPHF. CDR3 sequence (DNA): TGTGCCAGTACCTCCCGGCCTCACTTC.

V and J are TRBV11-2 and TRBJ2-5, with D perhaps matching TRBD1 (6 bases). Trimming cost V 5 bases and J 2 bases, with 15 bases left between them. Germline V lookup: CDR1 SGHAT, CDR2 FQNNGV. The CDR3 runs 15 residues. The CDR3, as DNA: TGTGCCAGCAGCACTTCCGGGACAAGACAAGAGACCCAGTACTTC. Translation: CASSTSGTRQETQYF.

The V call is TRBV5-6, the J call TRBJ1-2, with 8 bases lining up with TRBD1. CDR1 SGHDT and CDR2 YYEEEE come from the germline V gene. The CDR3 is 13 residues long. V shed 0 bases and J 6 bases; nucleotides not matched to a gene: 1. The CDR3 DNA is TGTGCCAGCAGCTTGGCCAGGGGGCATGGCTACACCTTC. Residues: CASSLARGHGYTF.